Presented here are 22 T cell receptor beta chains from one specimen sequenced in a study of blood T cell repertoires in COVID-19. The repertoire was sequenced with immunoSEQ multiplex PCR; TCRdb's copy has only in-frame clones and lacks some. The sample yields just over 300,000 clones, approximately 90% seen once. The specimen sequenced was PBMCs or T cells enriched from blood (not recorded which). The receptors originated from a man younger than 45 who had recovered from COVID-19.

This chain links TRBV14 with TRBJ1-2; 9 nucleotides match TRBD1. The CDR3 spans 15 residues. Unmatched junction bases numbered 9, after V lost 4 bases and J lost 6 bases. CDR1 SGHDN and CDR2 FVKESK come from the germline V gene. The CDR3 DNA is TGTGCCAGCAGCCCGCTGGACAGGGGCGTCGATGGCTACACCTTC. Its translation: CASSPLDRGVDGYTF.

The J gene is TRBJ2-1, the V gene TRBV7-6; 10 positions match TRBD2. V was clipped by 2 bases and J by 5 bases; unmatched bases: 3. The CDR3 loop spans 15 amino acids. The germline V gene encodes CDR1 SGHVS and CDR2 FNYEAQ. In nucleotides, the CDR3 is TGTGCCAGCAGCTTACTTAGCGGGGGGAACAATGAGCAGTTCTTC. This encodes CASSLLSGGNNEQFF.

This clone appeared once. The CDR3 coding sequence is TGCGCCAGCAGTGACTGGGGGGGCGGCAATCAGCCCCAGCATTTT. The encoded protein is CASSDWGGGNQPQHF. The chain is built from TRBV10-2 and TRBJ1-5, with D tentatively TRBD1 (6 bases). V was shortened by 3 bases and J by 2 bases, with 11 bases between the two germline ends. The length of the CDR3 is 15 residues. Germline loops: CDR1 WSHSY, CDR2 SAAADI.

The chain joins TRBV3-1 (or the pseudogene TRBV3-2) to TRBJ2-1, with TRBD2 identical over 9 bases. CDR1 is LGHDT and CDR2 is YNNKEL in the germline V gene (reference sequence). J lost 8 bases, V lost 6 bases, and 11 bases had no gene match. This CDR3 comprises 15 residues. The CDR3 spells CASSLVSGGLDEQFF. CDR3 coding DNA: TGTGCCAGCAGTCTCGTGAGCGGGGGGCTGGATGAGCAGTTCTTC.

This chain connects TRBV29-1 to TRBJ1-2, with a possible D match to TRBD1 (5 bases). CDR3 length equals 14 residues. Germline CDR1 and CDR2: SQVTM and ANQGSEA. V was cut by 5 bases and J by 6 bases, with 19 bases left in between. CDR3 loop: CSVRGGARLHGYTF. The CDR3 DNA reads TGCAGCGTTCGGGGCGGGGCGCGGCTTCATGGCTACACCTTC.

V and J are TRBV7-2 and TRBJ2-4; D is unresolved. The germline V gene has CDR1 SGHTA and CDR2 FQGNSA. The germline V and J ends were trimmed by 2 bases and 0 bases, with 14 bases remaining between them. CDR3 size: 17 residues. CDR3 amino acids: CASSLPPARLAKNIQYF. The CDR3 coding sequence is TGTGCCAGCAGCTTACCCCCAGCGCGGCTAGCCAAAAACATTCAGTACTTC.

The chain couples TRBV28 to TRBJ1-4, with TRBD1 matching 7 bases. The length of the CDR3 is 18 residues. Germline V lookup: CDR1 MDHEN, CDR2 SYDVKM. V lost 4 bases and J lost 8; bases outside the gene matches: 19. The CDR3 nucleotides are TGTGCCAGCAGTTCGACCAACAGGGGTCGAAGGGATAGGGAAAAACTGTTTTTT. Translating it yields CASSSTNRGRRDREKLFF.

This chain's CDR3 is CASSPREGSGNEQFF. DNA for the CDR3: TGTGCCAGCTCACCACGTGAGGGTTCGGGCAATGAGCAGTTCTTC. The chain carries TRBV18 and TRBJ2-1, with D tentatively TRBD2 (5 bases). The CDR3 covers 15 residues. CDR1 is KGHSH and CDR2 is LQKENI in the germline V gene. With 1 base removed from V and 6 bases from J, the gap between germline ends came to 13 bases. The full variable domain, in which reference TRBV18 and TRBJ2-1 provide the parts outside the CDR3, is NAGVMQNPRHLVRRRGQEARLRCSPMKGHSHVYWYRQLPEEGLKFMVYLQKENIIDESGMPKERFSAEFPKEGPSILRIQQVVRGDSAAYFCASSPREGSGNEQFFGPGTRLTVL.

This clone was seen only once. The chain uses TRBV29-1 and TRBJ2-1; tentative D call: TRBD2 (5 bases). Per germline, CDR1 SQVTM and CDR2 ANQGSEA. This CDR3 region has 11 residues. V was trimmed by 5 bases and J by 7 bases, leaving 9 bases between them. The CDR3 region has the DNA TGCAGCGTTAGACGAGGGAATGAGCAGTTCTTC. It translates to CSVRRGNEQFF.

This chain uses TRBV19 with TRBJ1-1; 8 bases fit TRBD1. V shed 2 bases, J shed 1 base, and the junction held 6 bases outside the gene matches. The CDR3 is 16 residues long. Germline-derived CDR1 and CDR2 are LNHDA and SQIVND (reference sequence). The DNA of the CDR3 is TGTGCCAGTAGTATATCAGGGGGCCCGAAGAACACTGAAGCTTTCTTT. It encodes CASSISGGPKNTEAFF.

The chain has TRBV29-1 and TRBJ2-3; 14 nucleotides agree with TRBD2. The V gene end was trimmed by 4 bases and the J gene end by 1 base; junction bases not matched to a gene: 10. The CDR3 covers 18 residues. Per the germline V gene, CDR1 is SQVTM and CDR2 is ANQGSEA. The DNA of the CDR3 is TGCAGCGTTGTCATCGGGACTAGCGGGAGCAGGGGCACAGATACGCAGTATTTT. Translating it yields CSVVIGTSGSRGTDTQYF.

CDR3 amino acids: CASRRGGDYGYTF. In DNA form, the CDR3 reads TGTGCCAGCCGGCGAGGCGGGGACTATGGCTACACCTTC. The chain uses TRBV28 and TRBJ1-2; D gene uncertain. V lost 8 bases and J 3 bases, leaving 13 bases between the germline ends. CDR3 length: 13 residues. Germline V CDR1 and CDR2: MDHEN, SYDVKM.

The CDR3 region has the DNA TGTGCCAGCGCAATCTGGGGGACAAACGAAAAACTGTTTTTT. This sequence encodes CASAIWGTNEKLFF. The rearrangement uses TRBV19 and TRBJ1-4; possible D gene TRBD1, 6 bases. V lost 9 bases to trimming and J lost 8 bases, with 19 bases between them. Germline-derived CDR1 and CDR2 are LNHDA and SQIVND (reference sequence). The CDR3 runs 14 residues.

The chain has TRBV3-1 (or the pseudogene TRBV3-2) and TRBJ2-5; 9 bases line up with TRBD1. The ends lost 9 bases at V and 7 bases at J; junction bases unmatched: 18. Germline lookup yields CDR1 LGHDT and CDR2 YNNKEL (reference sequence). The CDR3 runs to 16 residues. This CDR3 reads CASAPFGGQGWGTQYF. The CDR3 region has the DNA TGTGCCAGTGCCCCCTTTGGAGGACAGGGGTGGGGGACCCAGTACTTC.

This chain joins TRBV5-4 and TRBJ2-3; the match to TRBD1 covers 9 bases. The CDR3 length is 15 residues. CDR1 is SGHNT, CDR2 YYREEE, per germline (reference sequence). Trimming at V came to 3 bases and at J to 0 bases, leaving 2 bases not matched to a gene. The CDR3, as DNA: TGTGCCAGCAGCTCGACAGGGGGGAGCACAGATACGCAGTATTTT. Amino acids: CASSSTGGSTDTQYF.

The chain joins TRBV6-5 to TRBJ2-2, with D possibly matching TRBD1 (6 bases). Trimming removed 6 bases at V and 1 base at J, with 6 bases between. The V gene's germline CDR1 is MNHEY and CDR2 SVGAGI. The CDR3 is made up of 13 amino acids. Here the CDR3 reads CASRQGNTGELFF. As DNA, the CDR3 is TGTGCCAGCAGACAGGGGAACACCGGGGAGCTGTTTTTT.

This chain connects TRBV19 to TRBJ2-1; D is uncertain. V lost 5 bases, J lost 10 bases, and 18 bases lay in between. Germline CDR1 is LNHDA and CDR2 is SQIVND (reference sequence). The CDR3 is 14 amino acids. The CDR3 spells CASSVGIGVREQFF. The CDR3, as DNA: TGTGCCAGTAGTGTAGGTATTGGTGTCAGGGAGCAGTTCTTC.

V usage is TRBV9 and J usage is TRBJ1-6; 7 bases fit TRBD1. Trimming took 3 bases from V and 9 from J; bases not matched to a gene: 12. Germline V gene lookup returns CDR1 SGDLS and CDR2 YYNGEE. CDR3 length equals 16 residues. The CDR3 DNA is TGTGCCAGCAGCGCCGGTAACAGGGGAGGAGGTTCACCCCTCCACTTT. Translation: CASSAGNRGGGSPLHF. Together with reference TRBV9 and TRBJ1-6, the CDR3 gives the full variable domain: DSGVTQTPKHLITATGQRVTLRCSPRSGDLSVYWYQQSLDQGLQFLIQYYNGEERAKGNILERFSAQQFPDLHSELNLSSLELGDSALYFCASSAGNRGGGSPLHFGNGTRLTVT.

This clone was seen a few times. This chain uses TRBV7-6 with TRBJ1-5, with 8 bases that match TRBD1. Per germline, CDR1 SGHVS and CDR2 FNYEAQ. The CDR3 runs to 13 residues. V shed 8 bases and J 7 bases; nucleotides not matched to a gene: 7. CDR3 in amino acids: CASAGGAGQPQHF. The CDR3 DNA is TGTGCCAGCGCAGGGGGCGCAGGGCAGCCCCAGCATTTT.

This chain joins TRBV7-9 and TRBJ2-3, with unresolved D. The CDR3 covers 13 residues. Deletions cut 4 bases from V and 12 bases from J, with 17 bases between. The germline CDR1 and CDR2 sequences are SEHNR and FQNEAQ (reference sequence). The CDR3 spells CASSSTSMGQQYF. In DNA form, the CDR3 reads TGTGCCAGCAGCTCCACAAGCATGGGCCAACAGTATTTT. The complete variable domain, with remaining parts taken from reference TRBV7-9 and TRBJ2-3, reads DTGVSQNPRHKITKRGQNVTFRCDPISEHNRLYWYRQTLGQGPEFLTYFQNEAQLEKSRLLSDRFSAERPKGSFSTLEIQRTEQGDSAMYLCASSSTSMGQQYFGPGTRLTVL.

The chain has TRBV30 and TRBJ1-4; TRBD1 matches at 11 bases. This CDR3 spans 15 amino acids. Unmatched junction bases numbered 14, after V lost 5 bases and J lost 12 bases. CDR1 GTSNPN and CDR2 SVGIG come from the germline V gene (reference sequence). The CDR3 nucleotides read TGTGCCTGGGGCCTTATTCGGGACAGGGGGTATCAACTGTTTTTT. Translated: CAWGLIRDRGYQLFF.

The V and J genes are TRBV19 and TRBJ2-2; 8 nucleotides line up with TRBD1. The V segment lost 7 bases and the J segment 6 bases; nucleotides outside the gene matches: 7. The CDR3 has 14 residues. The germline gives CDR1 LNHDA, CDR2 SQIVND (reference sequence). The CDR3: CASNRQGNAGELFF. As DNA, the CDR3 is TGTGCCAGTAACCGACAGGGGAATGCCGGGGAGCTGTTTTTT.